Each of the 24 T cell receptor beta chains below was sequenced from the same sample in a study of blood T cell repertoires in COVID-19. Only in-frame clones appear in the TCRdb table, and some are missing; sequencing was by immunoSEQ multiplex PCR. The profile shows some 150,000 clones, around 80% of them singletons. Sequenced sample: peripheral blood. Receptors were obtained from a man aged 55 to 69 with acute or convalescent COVID-19.

The rearrangement joins TRBV6-2 or TRBV6-3 to TRBJ1-4; 8 nucleotides align to TRBD1. Germline V gene data show CDR1 as MNHEY and CDR2 as SVGEGT. The CDR3 runs 15 residues. The V and J ends lost 6 bases and 7 bases, in that order; junction bases with no gene match: 10. CDR3 in DNA: TGTGCCAGCAGCCACTCGGGGACAGGAAGTGAAAAACTGTTTTTT. It is translated as CASSHSGTGSEKLFF.

The chain has TRBV3-1 (or the pseudogene TRBV3-2) and TRBJ1-4; 9 nucleotides align to TRBD1. This CDR3 has 15 residues. V dropped 5 bases and J dropped 5; count of bases not matched to a gene: 6. Germline CDR1 is LGHDT and CDR2 is YNNKEL (reference sequence). The CDR3: CASSSTGTGNEKLFF. Written as DNA, the CDR3 is TGTGCCAGCAGCTCCACCGGGACAGGGAATGAAAAACTGTTTTTT.

The chain is built from TRBV19 and TRBJ1-4; 9 nucleotides line up with TRBD1. Trimming took 7 bases from V and 2 from J; bases not matched to a gene: 11. The CDR3 is 17 amino acids. The germline V gene encodes CDR1 LNHDA and CDR2 SQIVND (reference sequence). CDR3 sequence: CASTAGQGRGTNEKLFF. In DNA form, the CDR3 reads TGTGCCAGTACCGCCGGACAGGGGAGGGGCACTAATGAAAAACTGTTTTTT.

Regarding this clone: No DNA is shown, since the ends of the CDR3 on it are uncertain; the CDR3 is the one TCRdb lists. J is TRBJ2-7 and V is TRBV27; the D call in the table, TRBD2, was not verified against the DNA. Germline CDR1 MNHEY, CDR2 SMNVEV (reference sequence). The CDR3 is made up of 14 amino acids, end residues included. The chain's CDR3 is CASSLFASGSGLYF.

The chain combines TRBV9 with TRBJ2-7; 9 bases are a match to TRBD2. Germline V gene lookup returns CDR1 SGDLS and CDR2 YYNGEE. V lost 5 bases, J lost 2 bases, and 8 bases stayed unmatched. CDR3 length equals 15 residues. The CDR3: CASSEAASGTYEQYF. The CDR3 region has the DNA TGTGCCAGCAGTGAAGCGGCTAGCGGGACCTACGAGCAGTACTTC. The variable domain in full, completed from reference TRBV9 and TRBJ2-7, reads DSGVTQTPKHLITATGQRVTLRCSPRSGDLSVYWYQQSLDQGLQFLIQYYNGEERAKGNILERFSAQQFPDLHSELNLSSLELGDSALYFCASSEAASGTYEQYFGPGTRLTVT.

This clone was counted a single time. This chain joins TRBV5-8 and TRBJ1-5; tentatively, D is TRBD1 (5 bases). Germline assignment: CDR1 SGHTS and CDR2 YDEGEE. The V gene lost 2 bases and the J gene lost 3 bases, with 9 bases spanning the gap. This CDR3 region has 14 residues. CDR3 DNA sequence: TGTGCCAGCAGCTTTGACAGATTCAATCAGCCCCAGCATTTT. The encoded protein is CASSFDRFNQPQHF.

The chain employs TRBV5-6 and TRBJ2-5, with D tentatively TRBD2 (5 bases). Germline CDR1 SGHDT, CDR2 YYEEEE. V was trimmed by 4 bases and J by 7 bases, leaving 14 bases between them. This CDR3 comprises 13 residues. CDR3 protein: CASSVYLGGTQYF. The CDR3 DNA reads TGTGCCAGCAGCGTATACCTCGGAGGGACCCAGTACTTC.

This chain links TRBV6-1 with TRBJ2-7, with 8 positions matching TRBD1. The V gene end was trimmed by 1 base and the J gene end by 1 base; junction bases not matched to a gene: 6. Per germline, CDR1 MNHNS and CDR2 SASEGT. The CDR3 extends over 16 amino acids. CDR3 region: CASSEEGGTGSYEQYF. The CDR3 nucleotides read TGTGCCAGCAGTGAAGAGGGCGGGACAGGTTCCTACGAGCAGTACTTC.

The chain links TRBV5-4 to TRBJ2-3; 11 bases fit TRBD2. The V gene end was trimmed by 4 bases and the J gene end by 0 bases; junction bases not matched to a gene: 7. This CDR3 region has 17 residues. The germline V gene has CDR1 SGHNT and CDR2 YYREEE (reference sequence). The DNA for the CDR3 is TGTGCCAGCAGCCTGGGGGGACTAGCGGCCAGCACAGATACGCAGTATTTT. Protein: CASSLGGLAASTDTQYF. Looking up the rest from reference TRBV5-4 and TRBJ2-3 gives the full variable domain: ETGVTQSPTHLIKTRGQQVTLRCSSQSGHNTVSWYQQALGQGPQFIFQYYREEENGRGNFPPRFSGLQFPNYSSELNVNALELDDSALYLCASSLGGLAASTDTQYFGPGTRLTVL.

The V call is TRBV30, the J call TRBJ1-1, with a weak D call TRBD1 (6 bases). The V end was cut by 4 bases, the J end by 5 bases, with 8 bases between. From germline, CDR1 is GTSNPN and CDR2 SVGIG (reference sequence). The CDR3 sequence is 11 residues long. The CDR3 is CAWNRATEAFF. The CDR3 DNA follows: TGTGCCTGGAACAGGGCTACTGAAGCTTTCTTT.

J is TRBJ1-1 and V is TRBV24-1, with D possibly TRBD1 on 5 matching bases. This CDR3 region has 13 residues. V gave up 3 bases and J gave up 6 bases, with 10 bases separating them. The germline V gene has CDR1 KGHDR and CDR2 SFDVKD. CDR3 amino acids: CATSDGGRPEAFF. The DNA for the CDR3 is TGTGCCACCAGTGATGGGGGGAGGCCTGAAGCTTTCTTT.

The chain recombines TRBV27 with TRBJ2-1; D possibly corresponds to TRBD2 (6 bases). The CDR3 is made up of 13 amino acids. Germline loops: CDR1 MNHEY, CDR2 SMNVEV (reference sequence). Trimming removed 8 bases at V and 3 bases at J, with 11 bases between. Here the CDR3 DNA reads TGTGCCAGCGCAAGGGACTTCTACAATGAGCAGTTCTTC. Its translation is CASARDFYNEQFF.

This clone occurred many times. J is TRBJ1-4 and V is TRBV19; 8 positions match TRBD1. The CDR3 covers 15 residues. Germline V lookup: CDR1 LNHDA, CDR2 SQIVND (reference sequence). Unmatched junction bases numbered 15, after V lost 4 bases and J lost 14 bases. In DNA, the CDR3 is TGTGCCAGTAGTAGACGGCGGGACAGGTCAGGAAATCTGTTTTTT. The encoded protein is CASSRRRDRSGNLFF.

The chain recombines TRBV7-2 with TRBJ1-6; the D gene is possibly TRBD1 (5 bases). Per germline, CDR1 SGHTA and CDR2 FQGNSA. V was clipped by 8 bases and J by 5 bases, with 16 bases between them. The CDR3 totals 15 residues. The CDR3, as DNA: TGTGCCAGCGGGGCCCTCGGCGGAAATAATTCACCCCTCCACTTT. Translation: CASGALGGNNSPLHF.

This sequence joins TRBV4-2 and TRBJ1-5, with 7 bases that match TRBD1. The length of the CDR3 is 13 residues. The junction had 5 bases not matched to a gene; V was cut back by 8 bases and J by 4 bases. Germline V gene data show CDR1 as LGHNA and CDR2 as YNFKEQ. CDR3 sequence (DNA): TGTGCCAGCGGGACAGAAGGTAATCAGCCCCAGCATTTT. It is translated as CASGTEGNQPQHF.

Of note for this clone: The same CDR3 can be traced to other DNA sequences in this sample. The chain carries TRBV6-5 and TRBJ2-7; tentatively, D is TRBD1 (5 bases). V was clipped by 9 bases and J by 4 bases, with 10 bases between them. CDR1 MNHEY and CDR2 SVGAGI come from the germline V gene. The CDR3 totals 11 residues. As DNA, the CDR3 is TGTGCCAGTACTCAGGGTTACGAGCAGTACTTC. Its translation: CASTQGYEQYF.

This chain uses TRBV5-6 with TRBJ1-3; a possible D gene is TRBD1 (5 bases). Germline CDR1 SGHDT, CDR2 YYEEEE. The length of the CDR3 is 15 residues. Trimming took 2 bases from V and 0 from J, leaving 9 bases between them. Here the CDR3 reads CASSFGGTSGNTIYF. As DNA, the CDR3 is TGTGCCAGCAGCTTCGGCGGGACCTCTGGAAACACCATATATTTT.

V and J are TRBV9 and TRBJ2-5; a possible D gene is TRBD2 (5 bases). V lost 3 bases to trimming and J lost 3 bases, with 9 bases between them. Germline lookup yields CDR1 SGDLS and CDR2 YYNGEE. The length of the CDR3 is 13 residues. CDR3 coding DNA: TGTGCCAGCAGCGCCGGGATGAAAGAGACCCAGTACTTC. Translation: CASSAGMKETQYF. Variable domain in full (rest from reference TRBV9 and TRBJ2-5): DSGVTQTPKHLITATGQRVTLRCSPRSGDLSVYWYQQSLDQGLQFLIQYYNGEERAKGNILERFSAQQFPDLHSELNLSSLELGDSALYFCASSAGMKETQYFGPGTRLLVL.

Note on this clone: A read error may produce the germline difference seen at one junction end. The rearrangement uses TRBV7-9 and TRBJ1-1, with 8 bases fitting TRBD1. The germline gives CDR1 SEHNR, CDR2 FQNEAQ (reference sequence). The CDR3 extends over 14 amino acids. CDR3 in DNA: TGTGCCAGCAGCTTACAGGGGGCGCGTTCTGAGGCTTTCTTT. Encoded protein: CASSLQGARSEAFF.

The CDR3 sequence is CASGGRERGGRTGELFF. The DNA for the CDR3 is TGTGCCAGCGGAGGGAGGGAGCGGGGGGGCCGCACCGGGGAGCTGTTTTTT. This chain uses TRBV21-1 with TRBJ2-2; the D call TRBD2 from the table was never checked on the DNA. TRBV21-1 is annotated as a pseudogene. The CDR3 contains 17 residues.

The rearrangement links TRBV19 to TRBJ1-2; 12 bases align to TRBD1. V trimming: 8 bases; J trimming: 0 bases; junction bases outside the gene matches: 4. CDR1 and CDR2 from the germline V gene are LNHDA and SQIVND (reference sequence). There are 15 residues in the CDR3. The CDR3 DNA follows: TGTGCCAGTTGGGACAGGGGGCCGGCTAACTATGGCTACACCTTC. The encoded protein is CASWDRGPANYGYTF.

The chain joins TRBV10-3 to TRBJ1-4, with unresolved D. V was trimmed by 0 bases and J by 4 bases, leaving 6 bases between them. Germline loops: CDR1 ENHRY, CDR2 SYGVKD. The CDR3 extends over 14 amino acids. Written as DNA, the CDR3 is TGTGCCATCAGTGAGTCGGAGCATAATGAAAAACTGTTTTTT. This sequence encodes CAISESEHNEKLFF.

The chain recombines TRBV6-5 with TRBJ2-2; D possibly corresponds to TRBD1 (6 bases). CDR3 length: 15 residues. Germline assignment: CDR1 MNHEY and CDR2 SVGAGI. The V end was cut by 6 bases, the J end by 0 bases, with 11 bases between. The DNA of the CDR3 is TGTGCCAGCAGGCTGACAGGTTCGAACACCGGGGAGCTGTTTTTT. This encodes CASRLTGSNTGELFF.

The chain has TRBV2 and TRBJ2-5; D possibly corresponds to TRBD1 (6 bases). The V gene lost 6 bases and the J gene lost 4 bases, with 15 bases spanning the gap. From germline, CDR1 is SNHLY and CDR2 FYNNEI. The CDR3 extends over 14 amino acids. This CDR3 is CASRTRQASETQYF. The CDR3, as DNA: TGTGCCAGCAGAACCCGACAGGCGTCAGAGACCCAGTACTTC.